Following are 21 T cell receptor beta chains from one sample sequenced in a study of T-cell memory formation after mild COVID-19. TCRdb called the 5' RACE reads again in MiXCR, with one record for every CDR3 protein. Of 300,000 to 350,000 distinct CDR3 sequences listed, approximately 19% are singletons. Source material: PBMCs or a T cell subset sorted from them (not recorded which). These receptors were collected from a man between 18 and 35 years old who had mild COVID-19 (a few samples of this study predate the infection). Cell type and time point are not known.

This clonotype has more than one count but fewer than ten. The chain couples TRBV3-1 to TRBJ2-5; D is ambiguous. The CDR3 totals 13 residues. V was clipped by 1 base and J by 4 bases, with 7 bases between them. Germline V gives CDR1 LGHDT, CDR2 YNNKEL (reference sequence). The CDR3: CASSQGRAETQYF. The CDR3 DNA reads TGTGCCAGCAGCCAAGGAAGGGCAGAGACCCAGTACTTC.

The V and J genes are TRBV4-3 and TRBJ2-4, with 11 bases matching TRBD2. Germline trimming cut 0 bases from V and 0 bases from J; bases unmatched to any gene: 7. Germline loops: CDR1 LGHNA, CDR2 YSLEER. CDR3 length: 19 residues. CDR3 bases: TGCGCCAGCAGCCAAGATCTCCTAGCGGGGGGCGTAGCCAAAAACATTCAGTACTTC. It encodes CASSQDLLAGGVAKNIQYF.

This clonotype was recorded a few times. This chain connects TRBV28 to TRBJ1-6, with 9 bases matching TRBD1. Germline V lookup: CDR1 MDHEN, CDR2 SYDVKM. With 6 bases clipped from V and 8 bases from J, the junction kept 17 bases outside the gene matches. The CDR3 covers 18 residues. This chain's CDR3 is CASRISSFAGQGDSPLHF. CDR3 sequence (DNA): TGTGCCAGCAGAATTTCGTCGTTTGCGGGACAGGGAGATTCACCCCTCCACTTT.

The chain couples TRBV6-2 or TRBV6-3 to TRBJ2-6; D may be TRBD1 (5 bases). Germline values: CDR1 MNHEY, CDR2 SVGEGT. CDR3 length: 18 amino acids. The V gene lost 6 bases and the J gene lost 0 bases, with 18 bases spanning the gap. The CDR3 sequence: CASRRIQGTHSGANVLTF. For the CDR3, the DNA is TGTGCCAGCAGGCGAATCCAGGGAACGCACTCTGGGGCCAACGTCCTGACTTTC.

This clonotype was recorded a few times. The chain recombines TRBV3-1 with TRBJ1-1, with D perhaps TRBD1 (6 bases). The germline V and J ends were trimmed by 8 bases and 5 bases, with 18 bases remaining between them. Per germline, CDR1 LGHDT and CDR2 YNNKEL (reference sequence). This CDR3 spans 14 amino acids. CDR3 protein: CASRSGEGMTEAFF. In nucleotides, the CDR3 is TGTGCCAGCCGGTCAGGGGAGGGGATGACTGAAGCTTTCTTT.

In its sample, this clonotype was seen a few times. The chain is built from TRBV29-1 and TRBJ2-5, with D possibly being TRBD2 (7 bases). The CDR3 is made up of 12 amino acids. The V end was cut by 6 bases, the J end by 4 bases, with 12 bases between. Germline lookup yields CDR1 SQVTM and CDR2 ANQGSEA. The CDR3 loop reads CSVGGGGETQYF. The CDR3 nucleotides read TGCAGCGTGGGGGGAGGGGGAGAGACCCAGTACTTC. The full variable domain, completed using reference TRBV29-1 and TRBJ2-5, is SAVISQKPSRDICQRGTSLTIQCQVDSQVTMMFWYRQQPGQSLTLIATANQGSEATYESGFVIDKFPISRPNLTFSTLTVSNMSPEDSSIYLCSVGGGGETQYFGPGTRLLVL.

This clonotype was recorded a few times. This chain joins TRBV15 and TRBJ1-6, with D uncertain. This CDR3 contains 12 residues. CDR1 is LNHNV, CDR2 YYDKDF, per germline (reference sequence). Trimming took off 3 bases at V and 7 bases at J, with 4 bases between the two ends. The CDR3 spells CATSSENSPLHF. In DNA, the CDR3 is TGTGCCACCAGCAGCGAAAATTCACCCCTCCACTTT.

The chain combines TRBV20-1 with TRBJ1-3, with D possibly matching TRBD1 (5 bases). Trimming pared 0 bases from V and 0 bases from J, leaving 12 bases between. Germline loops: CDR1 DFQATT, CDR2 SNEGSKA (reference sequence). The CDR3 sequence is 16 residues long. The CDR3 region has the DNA TGCAGTGCTAGAGATCGGCAGGGCCGCTCTGGAAACACCATATATTTT. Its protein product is CSARDRQGRSGNTIYF.

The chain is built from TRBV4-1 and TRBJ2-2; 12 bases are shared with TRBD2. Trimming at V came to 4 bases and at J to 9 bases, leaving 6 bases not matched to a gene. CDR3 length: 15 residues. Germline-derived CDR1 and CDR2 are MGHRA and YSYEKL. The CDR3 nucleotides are TGCGCCAGCAGCCGAGGACTAGCGGGGCCCCGGGAGCTGTTTTTT. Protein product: CASSRGLAGPRELFF.

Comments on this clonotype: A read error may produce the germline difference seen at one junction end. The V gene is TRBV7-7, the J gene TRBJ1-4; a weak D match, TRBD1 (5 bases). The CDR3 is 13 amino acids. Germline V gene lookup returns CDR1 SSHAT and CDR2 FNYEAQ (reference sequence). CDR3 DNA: TGTGCCAGCAGCTTAGCGTTAGGGGAAAAACTGTATTTT. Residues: CASSLALGEKLYF.

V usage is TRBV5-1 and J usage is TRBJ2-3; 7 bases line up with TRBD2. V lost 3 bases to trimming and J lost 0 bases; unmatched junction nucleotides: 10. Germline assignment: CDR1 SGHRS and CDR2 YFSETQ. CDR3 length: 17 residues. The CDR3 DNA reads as TGCGCCAGCAGCTCGCGGGGGACTCTATCTAGCACAGATACGCAGTATTTT. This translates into CASSSRGTLSSTDTQYF. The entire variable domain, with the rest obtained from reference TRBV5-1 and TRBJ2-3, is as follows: KAGVTQTPRYLIKTRGQQVTLSCSPISGHRSVSWYQQTPGQGLQFLFEYFSETQRNKGNFPGRFSGRQFSNSRSEMNVSTLELGDSALYLCASSSRGTLSSTDTQYFGPGTRLTVL.

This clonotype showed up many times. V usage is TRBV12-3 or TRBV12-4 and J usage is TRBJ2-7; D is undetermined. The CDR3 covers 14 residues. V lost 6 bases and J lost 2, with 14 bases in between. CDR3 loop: CASRGSQFAYEQYF. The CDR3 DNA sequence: TGTGCCAGCAGGGGCTCCCAGTTTGCCTACGAGCAGTACTTC.

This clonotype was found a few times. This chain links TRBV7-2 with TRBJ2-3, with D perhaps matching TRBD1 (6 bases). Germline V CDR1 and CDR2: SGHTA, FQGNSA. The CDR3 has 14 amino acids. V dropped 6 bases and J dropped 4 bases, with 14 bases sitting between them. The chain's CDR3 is CASRNQRGSDTQYF. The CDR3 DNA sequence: TGTGCCAGCAGGAACCAAAGGGGGTCAGATACGCAGTATTTT.

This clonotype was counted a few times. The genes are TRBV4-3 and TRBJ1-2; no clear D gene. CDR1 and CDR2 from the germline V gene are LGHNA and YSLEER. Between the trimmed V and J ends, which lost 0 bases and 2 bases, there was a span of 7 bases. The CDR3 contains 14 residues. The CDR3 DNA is TGCGCCAGCAGCCAAGATTTCAGGAACTATGGCTACACCTTC. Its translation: CASSQDFRNYGYTF.

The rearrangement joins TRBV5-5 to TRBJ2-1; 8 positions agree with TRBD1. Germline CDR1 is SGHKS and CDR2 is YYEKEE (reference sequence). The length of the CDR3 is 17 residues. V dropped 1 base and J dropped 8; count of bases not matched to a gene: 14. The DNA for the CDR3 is TGTGCCAGCAGCTTGCCGGACAGGGCTCCTCCAGGTGATGAGCAGTTCTTC. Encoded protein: CASSLPDRAPPGDEQFF. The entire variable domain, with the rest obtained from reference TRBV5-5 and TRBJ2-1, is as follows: DAGVTQSPTHLIKTRGQQVTLRCSPISGHKSVSWYQQVLGQGPQFIFQYYEKEERGRGNFPDRFSARQFPNYSSELNVNALLLGDSALYLCASSLPDRAPPGDEQFFGPGTRLTVL.

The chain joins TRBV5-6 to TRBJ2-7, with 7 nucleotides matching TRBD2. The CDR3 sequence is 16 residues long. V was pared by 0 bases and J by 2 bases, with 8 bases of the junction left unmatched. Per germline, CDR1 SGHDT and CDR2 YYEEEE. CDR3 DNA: TGTGCCAGCAGCTTGGCCGTTGGACTAGGGACCTACGAGCAGTACTTC. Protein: CASSLAVGLGTYEQYF.

As DNA, the CDR3 is TGCGCCAGCAGCTTGGTTAGTCGGGACGCCTACAATGAGCAGTTCTTC. Residues: CASSLVSRDAYNEQFF. The chain links TRBV5-1 to TRBJ2-1; D may match TRBD1 or TRBD2 (5 bases each). This CDR3 comprises 16 residues. The germline V gene encodes CDR1 SGHRS and CDR2 YFSETQ. Trimming removed 0 bases from V and 2 bases from J, with 12 bases in between.

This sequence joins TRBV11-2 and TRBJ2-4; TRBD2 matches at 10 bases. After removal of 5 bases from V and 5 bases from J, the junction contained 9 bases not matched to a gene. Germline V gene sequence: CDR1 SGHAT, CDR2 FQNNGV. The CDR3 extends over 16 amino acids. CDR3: CASSPFSGGTQNIQYF. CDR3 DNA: TGTGCCAGCAGCCCTTTTAGCGGGGGGACGCAAAACATTCAGTACTTC.

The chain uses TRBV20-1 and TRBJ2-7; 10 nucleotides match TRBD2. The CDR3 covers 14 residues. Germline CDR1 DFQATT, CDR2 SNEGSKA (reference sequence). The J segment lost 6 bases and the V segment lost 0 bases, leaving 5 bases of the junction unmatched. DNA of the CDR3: TGCAGTGCTAGAGAACCCCCTAGCGGGGGCGAGCAGTACGTC. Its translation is CSAREPPSGGEQYV.

CDR3 bases: TGTGCCAGCAGCTTAATCCAGGGCCTGAACACCGGGGAGCTGTTTTTT. Translated, it gives CASSLIQGLNTGELFF. The J gene is TRBJ2-2, the V gene TRBV11-2, with D possibly matching TRBD1 (5 bases). Germline CDR1 and CDR2: SGHAT and FQNNGV. Trimming stripped 2 bases from V and 1 base from J, with 11 bases between. The CDR3 totals 16 residues.

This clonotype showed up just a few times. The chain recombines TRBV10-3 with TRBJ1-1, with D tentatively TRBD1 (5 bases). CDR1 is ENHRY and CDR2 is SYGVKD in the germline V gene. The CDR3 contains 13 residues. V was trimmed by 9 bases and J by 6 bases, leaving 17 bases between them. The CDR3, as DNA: TGTGCCATTAGCGCAGGGTTTATCCCTGAAGCTTTCTTT. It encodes CAISAGFIPEAFF.